The clone carrying this TCR beta chain was seen ten or more times. Unique molecular identifiers were incorporated when the TCRbeta library was constructed. TCRdb analysed the PCR reads with MiXCR anew, one entry per CDR3 protein. This table holds over 200,000 distinct CDR3 sequences, about 9.5% found once. The germline V and J ends were trimmed by 0 bases and 3 bases, with 12 bases remaining between them. The CDR3 runs 15 residues. Germline CDR1 and CDR2: MNHEY and SMNVEV (reference sequence). The data originate from a study of T-cell reconstitution after alpha-beta-depleted transplantation in children.

The receptor was derived from a human donor who donated a stem cell graft to a child with acute lymphoblastic leukemia. Sequencing was performed on PBMCs from the stem cell graft donor, taken from the stem cell graft. This rearrangement joins TRBV27 to TRBJ2-7; D remains ambiguous. CDR3 loop: CASSLSSTAYYEQYF. The DNA of the CDR3 is TGTGCCAGCAGTTTATCCTCCACTGCTTACTACGAGCAGTACTTC.